The table lists the clone carrying this T cell receptor beta chain with a few counts. Germline V gene lookup returns CDR1 MDHEN and CDR2 SYDVKM. The junction had 4 bases not matched to a gene; V was cut back by 4 bases and J by 10 bases. The CDR3 runs 12 residues. Since all of the isolated RNA was reverse transcribed, expressed TCRB transcripts were what got sequenced. Data came from immunoSEQ multiplex PCR; TCRdb stores just in-frame clones and leaves some out. This table has some 150,000 clones, nearly 50% appearing once. The data stem from a study of beta chain features in type 1 diabetes. Specimen: Tregs from blood. This chain links TRBV28 with TRBJ2-1; TRBD1 aligns across 7 bases. The source of this sequence is a man younger than 35 in good health. The CDR3 DNA follows: TGTGCCAGCAGTTCCCCGGGACAGGAGCAGTTCTTC. Translated: CASSSPGQEQFF.